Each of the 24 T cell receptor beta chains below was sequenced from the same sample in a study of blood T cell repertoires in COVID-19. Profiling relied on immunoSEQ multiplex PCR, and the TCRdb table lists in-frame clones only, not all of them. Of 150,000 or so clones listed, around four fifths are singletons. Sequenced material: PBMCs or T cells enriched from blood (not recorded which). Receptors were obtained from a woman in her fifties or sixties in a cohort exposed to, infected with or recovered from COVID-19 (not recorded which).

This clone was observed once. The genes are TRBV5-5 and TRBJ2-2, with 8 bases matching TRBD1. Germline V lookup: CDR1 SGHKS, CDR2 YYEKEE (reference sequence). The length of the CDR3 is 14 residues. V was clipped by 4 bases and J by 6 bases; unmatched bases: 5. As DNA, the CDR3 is TGTGCCAGCAGCGCGACAGGGGTGGCCGGGGAGCTGTTTTTT. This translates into CASSATGVAGELFF.

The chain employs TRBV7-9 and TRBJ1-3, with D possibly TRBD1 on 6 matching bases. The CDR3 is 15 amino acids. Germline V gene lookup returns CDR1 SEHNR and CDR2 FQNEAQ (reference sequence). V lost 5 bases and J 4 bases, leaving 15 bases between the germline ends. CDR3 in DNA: TGTGCCAGCAGCCGGGGGGCCATCTCCGGAAACACCATATATTTT. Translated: CASSRGAISGNTIYF.

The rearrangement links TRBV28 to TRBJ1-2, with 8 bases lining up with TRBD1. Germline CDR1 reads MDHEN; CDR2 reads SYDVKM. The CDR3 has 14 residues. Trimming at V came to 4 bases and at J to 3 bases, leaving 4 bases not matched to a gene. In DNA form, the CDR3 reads TGTGCCAGCAGTTCCCCAGGGGGCGACTATGGCTACACCTTC. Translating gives CASSSPGGDYGYTF.

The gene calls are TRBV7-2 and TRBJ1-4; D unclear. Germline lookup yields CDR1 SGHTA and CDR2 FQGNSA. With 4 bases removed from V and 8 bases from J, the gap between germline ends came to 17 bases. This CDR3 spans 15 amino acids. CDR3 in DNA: TGTGCCAGCAGCTCCAGCACCGGGTCGGGGGAAAAACTGTTTTTT. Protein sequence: CASSSSTGSGEKLFF.

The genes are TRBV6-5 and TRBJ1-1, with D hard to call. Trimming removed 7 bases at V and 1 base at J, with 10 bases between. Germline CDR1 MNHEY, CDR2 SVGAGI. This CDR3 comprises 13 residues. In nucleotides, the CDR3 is TGTGCCAGCACCCGAGTAGAGAACACTGAAGCTTTCTTT. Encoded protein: CASTRVENTEAFF.

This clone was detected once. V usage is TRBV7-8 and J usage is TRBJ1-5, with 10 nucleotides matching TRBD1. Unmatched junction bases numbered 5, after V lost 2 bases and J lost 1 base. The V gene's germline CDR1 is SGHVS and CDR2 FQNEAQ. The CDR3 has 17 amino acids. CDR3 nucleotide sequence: TGTGCCAGCAGCTTACTTAGGACAGGGGGGAGCAATCAGCCCCAGCATTTT. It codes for CASSLLRTGGSNQPQHF.

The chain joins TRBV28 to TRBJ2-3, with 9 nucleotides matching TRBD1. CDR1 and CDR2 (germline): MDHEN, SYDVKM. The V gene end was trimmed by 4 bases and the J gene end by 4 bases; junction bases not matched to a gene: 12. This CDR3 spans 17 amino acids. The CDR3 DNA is TGTGCCAGCAGTTCACCTCCGGACAGGGGTGCCTCAGATACGCAGTATTTT. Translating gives CASSSPPDRGASDTQYF.

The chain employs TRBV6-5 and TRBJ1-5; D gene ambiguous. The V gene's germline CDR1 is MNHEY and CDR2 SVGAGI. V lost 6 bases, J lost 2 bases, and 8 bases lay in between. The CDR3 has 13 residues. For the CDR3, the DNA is TGTGCCAGCAGATGGTCGGGCAATCAGCCCCAGCATTTT. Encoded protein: CASRWSGNQPQHF.

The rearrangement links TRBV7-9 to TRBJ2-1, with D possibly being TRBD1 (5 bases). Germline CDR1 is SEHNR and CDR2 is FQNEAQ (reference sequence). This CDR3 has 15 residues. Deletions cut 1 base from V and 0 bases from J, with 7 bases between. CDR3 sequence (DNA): TGTGCCAGCAGCTTAGGCCAGGGCTCCTACAATGAGCAGTTCTTC. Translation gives CASSLGQGSYNEQFF.

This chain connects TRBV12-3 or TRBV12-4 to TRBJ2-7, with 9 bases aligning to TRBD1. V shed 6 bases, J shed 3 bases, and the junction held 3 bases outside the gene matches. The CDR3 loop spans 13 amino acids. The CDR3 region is CASSRQGGYEQYF. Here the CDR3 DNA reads TGTGCCAGCAGCCGACAGGGGGGCTACGAGCAGTACTTC.

The CDR3 loop is CAVRDRGRAEQFF. The DNA of the CDR3 is TGTGCCGTCCGGGACAGGGGGCGCGCTGAGCAGTTCTTC. The chain has TRBV2 and TRBJ2-1, with 12 nucleotides matching TRBD1. V was clipped by 11 bases and J by 9 bases; unmatched bases: 8. Per the germline V gene, CDR1 is SNHLY and CDR2 is FYNNEI. The CDR3 runs 13 residues.

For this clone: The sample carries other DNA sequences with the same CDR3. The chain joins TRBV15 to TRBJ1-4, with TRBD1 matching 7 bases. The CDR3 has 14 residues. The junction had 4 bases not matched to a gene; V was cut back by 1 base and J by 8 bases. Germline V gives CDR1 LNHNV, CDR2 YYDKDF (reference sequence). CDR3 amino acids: CATSRGPGQEKLFF. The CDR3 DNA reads TGTGCCACCAGCAGAGGGCCGGGACAGGAAAAACTGTTTTTT. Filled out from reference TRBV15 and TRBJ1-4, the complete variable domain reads DAMVIQNPRYQVTQFGKPVTLSCSQTLNHNVMYWYQQKSSQAPKLLFHYYDKDFNNEADTPDNFQSRRPNTSFCFLDIRSPGLGDTAMYLCATSRGPGQEKLFFGSGTQLSVL.

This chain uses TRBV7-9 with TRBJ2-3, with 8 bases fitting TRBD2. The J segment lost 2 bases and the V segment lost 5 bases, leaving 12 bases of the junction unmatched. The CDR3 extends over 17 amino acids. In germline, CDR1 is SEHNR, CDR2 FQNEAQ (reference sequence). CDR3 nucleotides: TGTGCCAGCAGCATAGGGACTAGTACTTTTAACACAGATACGCAGTATTTT. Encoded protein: CASSIGTSTFNTDTQYF.

The CDR3 nucleotides read TGTGCCAGCAGCCAGGGGTGGACTAGCGGCGAGACCCAGTACTTC. This sequence encodes CASSQGWTSGETQYF. The rearrangement links TRBV3-1 (or the pseudogene TRBV3-2) to TRBJ2-5; 10 positions match TRBD2. The V and J ends lost 3 bases and 5 bases, in that order; junction bases with no gene match: 6. The CDR3 loop spans 15 amino acids. Germline V lookup: CDR1 LGHDT, CDR2 YNNKEL (reference sequence).

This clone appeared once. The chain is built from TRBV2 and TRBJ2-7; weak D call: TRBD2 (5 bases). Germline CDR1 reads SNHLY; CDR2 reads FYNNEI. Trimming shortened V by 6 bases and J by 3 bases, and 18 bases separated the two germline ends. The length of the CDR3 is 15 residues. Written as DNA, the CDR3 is TGTGCCAGCAGGGCGGGCCCATCTTCAGGCTACGAGCAGTACTTC. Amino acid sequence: CASRAGPSSGYEQYF.

CDR3 DNA: TGTGCCAGCAGGGAGCTAAATGAAAAACTGTTTTTT. Encoded protein: CASRELNEKLFF. The chain employs TRBV28 and TRBJ1-4; D uncertain. CDR1 is MDHEN and CDR2 is SYDVKM in the germline V gene. The CDR3 spans 12 residues. With 6 bases removed from V and 5 bases from J, the gap between germline ends came to 7 bases.

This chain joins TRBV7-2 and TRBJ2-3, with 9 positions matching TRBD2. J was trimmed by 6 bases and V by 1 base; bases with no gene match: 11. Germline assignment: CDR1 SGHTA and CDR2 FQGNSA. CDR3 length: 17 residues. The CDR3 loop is CASSLVGLAGPRDTQYF. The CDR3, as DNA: TGTGCCAGCAGCTTAGTTGGTCTAGCGGGGCCGAGGGATACGCAGTATTTT.

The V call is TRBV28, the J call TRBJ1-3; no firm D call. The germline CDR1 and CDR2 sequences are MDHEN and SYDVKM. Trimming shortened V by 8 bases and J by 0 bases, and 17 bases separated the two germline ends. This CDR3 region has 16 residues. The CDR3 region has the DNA TGTGCCAGCTTTTCGGACCGAGGGTTCTCTGGAAACACCATATATTTT. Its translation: CASFSDRGFSGNTIYF. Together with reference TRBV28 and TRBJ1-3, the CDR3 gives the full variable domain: DVKVTQSSRYLVKRTGEKVFLECVQDMDHENMFWYRQDPGLGLRLIYFSYDVKMKEKGDIPEGYSVSREKKERFSLILESASTNQTSMYLCASFSDRGFSGNTIYFGEGSWLTVV.

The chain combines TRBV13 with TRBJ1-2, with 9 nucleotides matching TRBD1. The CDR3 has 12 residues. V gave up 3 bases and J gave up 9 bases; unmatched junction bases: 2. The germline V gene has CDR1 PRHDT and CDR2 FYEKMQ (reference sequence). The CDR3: CASSLDRGSYTF. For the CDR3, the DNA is TGTGCCAGCAGCTTGGACAGGGGTAGCTACACCTTC.

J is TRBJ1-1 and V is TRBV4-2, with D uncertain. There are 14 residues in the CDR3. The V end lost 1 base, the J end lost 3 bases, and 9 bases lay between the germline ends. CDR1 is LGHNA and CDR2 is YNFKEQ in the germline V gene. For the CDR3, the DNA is TGTGCCAGCAGCCAAGGGGCCTTGGACACTGAAGCTTTCTTT. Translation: CASSQGALDTEAFF.

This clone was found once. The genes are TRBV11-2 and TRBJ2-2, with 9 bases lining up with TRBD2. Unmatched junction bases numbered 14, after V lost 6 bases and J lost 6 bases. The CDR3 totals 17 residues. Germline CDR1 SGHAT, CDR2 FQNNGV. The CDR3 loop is CASRTLGSGRSPGELFF. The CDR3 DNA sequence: TGTGCCAGCAGGACCCTAGGCAGCGGGAGGTCTCCCGGGGAGCTGTTTTTT.

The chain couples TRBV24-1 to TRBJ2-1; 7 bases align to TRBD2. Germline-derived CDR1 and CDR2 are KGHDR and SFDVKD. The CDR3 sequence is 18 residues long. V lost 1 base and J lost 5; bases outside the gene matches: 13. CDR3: CATSDFERGESRNNEQFF. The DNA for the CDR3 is TGTGCCACCAGTGATTTTGAGCGGGGCGAATCAAGAAACAATGAGCAGTTCTTC.

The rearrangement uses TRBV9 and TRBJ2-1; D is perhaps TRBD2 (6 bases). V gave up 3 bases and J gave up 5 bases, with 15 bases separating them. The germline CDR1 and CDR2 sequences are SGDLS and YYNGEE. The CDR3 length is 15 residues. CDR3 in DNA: TGTGCCAGCAGCGACAAGGCGGGGCGAAACAATGAGCAGTTCTTC. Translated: CASSDKAGRNNEQFF.

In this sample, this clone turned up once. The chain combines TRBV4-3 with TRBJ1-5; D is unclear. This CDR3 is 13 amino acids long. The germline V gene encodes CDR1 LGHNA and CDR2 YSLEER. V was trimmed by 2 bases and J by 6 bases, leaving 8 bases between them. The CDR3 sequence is CASSQSGSQPQHF. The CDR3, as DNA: TGCGCCAGCAGCCAATCGGGTAGTCAGCCCCAGCATTTT.